This T cell receptor beta chain appears in the sequencing data of a study of T cells after posttransplantation cyclophosphamide. In germline, CDR1 is SQVTM, CDR2 ANQGSEA. This CDR3 has 13 residues. The germline V and J ends were trimmed by 4 bases and 6 bases, with 14 bases remaining between them. A few counts support this clone. Antigen specificity is unknown. Method: immunoSEQ multiplex PCR; TCRdb's copy keeps in-frame clones and lacks some. Of over 10,000 clones listed, about 1.9% are singletons. Study-level results: Blood and skin or GI T cell repertoires showed limited TRB overlap. Recipient CMV seropositivity and CMV reactivation strongly tracked TRB clonality. Later post-transplant blood repertoires were often dominated by donor CD8+ memory clones.

Treatment was busulfan-fludarabine conditioning, a marrow graft, and cyclophosphamide on days +3 and +4. V and J are TRBV29-1 and TRBJ2-3; D is perhaps TRBD1 (6 bases). This TCR was recovered from a male patient between 25 and 39 years old who received an allogeneic stem cell transplant from a related donor, was CMV-positive, and had no GVHD. The graft donor may be the source of some T cells. Here the sequenced sample was PBMCs, taken after allogeneic stem cell transplant with posttransplant cyclophosphamide. CDR3 nucleotide sequence: TGCAGCGTTGGTGGTATGGGGGCGGATACGCAGTATTTT. Amino acid sequence: CSVGGMGADTQYF.